This record covers a single T cell receptor (beta chain). This entry belongs to a study of blood T cells in healthy people across ages. This CDR3 is 15 amino acids long. CDR1 is MDHEN, CDR2 SYDVKM, per germline. Between the trimmed V and J ends, which lost 3 bases and 0 bases, there was a span of 11 bases. Combining a sample-barcoded 5' primer with a J-beta primer mix, a second PCR ran for roughly 7 to 12 cycles. Each cDNA molecule was tagged by a template-switch adaptor that had 12 random nucleotides. MiXCR, run by TCRdb on the 5' RACE reads, gives a single entry per CDR3 protein. Of about 1,800,000 distinct CDR3 sequences in the sample, roughly 28% were seen once.

The chain links TRBV28 to TRBJ1-1; no reliable D call. The specimen sequenced was blood. This TCR was recovered from a woman aged 25-40 years in good health. CDR3 residues: CASSFESGMNTEAFF. CDR3 nucleotide sequence: TGTGCCAGCAGTTTCGAGTCGGGGATGAACACTGAAGCTTTCTTT.